Below are 9 T cell receptor beta chains sequenced from a single sample in a study of CD8+ T cells in alopecia areata. Treatment reported: oral pan-JAK inhibitor, 5-10 mg twice daily. Reverse transcribed after extraction, RNA yielded cDNA as the sequencing template. Repertoires were generated with immunoSEQ multiplex PCR, while TCRdb's copy carries only in-frame clones and drops some. The sample gives about 180,000 clones, approximately 52% of which show up once; under 20% is in the top ten. This specimen consisted of CD4+ T cells sorted from blood, obtained between weeks 55 and 65, from a patient treated with tofacitinib. These receptors came from a human donor with alopecia areata.

The rearrangement joins TRBV27 to TRBJ1-5; possible D gene TRBD1, 5 bases. Looked up from germline, CDR1 is MNHEY and CDR2 is SMNVEV (reference sequence). V was clipped by 4 bases and J by 2 bases, with 12 bases between them. This CDR3 is 15 amino acids long. The CDR3 bases are TGTGCCAGCAGTTCCCTGCAAGGGGGCAATCAGCCCCAGCATTTT. Translation: CASSSLQGGNQPQHF.

This sequence joins TRBV15 and TRBJ2-2; 8 positions match TRBD1. This CDR3 has 15 residues. CDR1 is LNHNV, CDR2 YYDKDF, per germline (reference sequence). V gave up 3 bases and J gave up 5 bases; unmatched junction bases: 5. CDR3 residues: CATSSRQGRTGELFF. The CDR3 DNA follows: TGTGCCACCAGCAGCCGACAGGGGCGAACCGGGGAGCTGTTTTTT.

The sample holds a few counts of this clone. The J gene is TRBJ1-6, the V gene TRBV7-2; D may be TRBD1 (5 bases). CDR3 size: 15 residues. Germline CDR1 is SGHTA and CDR2 is FQGNSA. The V gene lost 2 bases and the J gene lost 6 bases, with 11 bases spanning the gap. This CDR3 reads CASSLTPGVNSPLHF. The CDR3 bases are TGTGCCAGCAGCTTAACACCGGGGGTTAATTCACCCCTCCACTTT.

The gene calls are TRBV30 and TRBJ2-1, with D perhaps TRBD1 (6 bases). There are 13 residues in the CDR3. Trimming took off 1 base at V and 6 bases at J, with 10 bases between the two ends. Germline V gene sequence: CDR1 GTSNPN, CDR2 SVGIG (reference sequence). The CDR3 sequence: CAWSAGASNEQFF. The CDR3 DNA reads as TGTGCCTGGAGTGCAGGGGCCAGCAATGAGCAGTTCTTC.

This clone was detected only a few times. The chain combines TRBV30 with TRBJ1-1; D not resolved. The CDR3 sequence is 13 residues long. CDR1 is GTSNPN and CDR2 is SVGIG in the germline V gene (reference sequence). Between the trimmed V and J ends, which lost 2 bases and 3 bases, there was a span of 10 bases. CDR3 loop: CAWSTHRYTEAFF. The CDR3 DNA is TGTGCCTGGAGTACCCACCGGTACACTGAAGCTTTCTTT.

This chain uses TRBV29-1 with TRBJ1-5, with D maybe TRBD1 (6 bases). Trimming stripped 7 bases from V and 6 bases from J, with 16 bases between. The CDR3 extends over 13 amino acids. CDR1 and CDR2 from the germline V gene are SQVTM and ANQGSEA. CDR3 residues: CSANEGEGQPQHF. The CDR3 coding sequence is TGCAGCGCGAACGAGGGGGAGGGTCAGCCCCAGCATTTT. Combining the CDR3 with reference TRBV29-1 and TRBJ1-5 gives the whole variable domain SAVISQKPSRDICQRGTSLTIQCQVDSQVTMMFWYRQQPGQSLTLIATANQGSEATYESGFVIDKFPISRPNLTFSTLTVSNMSPEDSSIYLCSANEGEGQPQHFGDGTRLSIL.

The rearrangement uses TRBV28 and TRBJ1-6, with D possibly TRBD1 on 6 matching bases. CDR3 length: 16 residues. Germline lookup yields CDR1 MDHEN and CDR2 SYDVKM. Between the trimmed V and J ends, which lost 6 bases and 9 bases, there was a span of 21 bases. The CDR3 DNA reads TGTGCCAGCAGCCTCCCAGTGGGACATACCACTTCACCCCTCCACTTT. Amino acids: CASSLPVGHTTSPLHF.

V and J are TRBV7-9 and TRBJ2-3, with D unresolved. Germline lookup yields CDR1 SEHNR and CDR2 FQNEAQ (reference sequence). V lost 5 bases, J lost 1 base, and 13 bases lay in between. The CDR3 covers 15 residues. The CDR3 nucleotides read TGTGCCAGCAGCCTGGACCGCTTCGGCACAGATACGCAGTATTTT. This codes for CASSLDRFGTDTQYF. Drawing the rest from reference TRBV7-9 and TRBJ2-3, the complete variable domain is DTGVSQNPRHKITKRGQNVTFRCDPISEHNRLYWYRQTLGQGPEFLTYFQNEAQLEKSRLLSDRFSAERPKGSFSTLEIQRTEQGDSAMYLCASSLDRFGTDTQYFGPGTRLTVL.

The chain combines TRBV19 with TRBJ1-5; D gene uncertain. The V end lost 3 bases, the J end lost 6 bases, and 18 bases lay between the germline ends. The CDR3 loop spans 16 amino acids. Germline V gene lookup returns CDR1 LNHDA and CDR2 SQIVND (reference sequence). CDR3 bases: TGTGCCAGTAGTATTTCAGTTTTTGGCAGAAGTCAGCCCCAGCATTTT. Protein: CASSISVFGRSQPQHF.